The 21 T cell receptor beta chains reported below all come from one sample, sequenced in a study of T cell repertoires in cytomegalovirus infection. These TCRs' antigens remain unknown. TCRdb processed the reads anew with MiXCR; each CDR3 protein has one entry. The profile shows tens of thousands of distinct CDR3 sequences, roughly a fifth of them singletons. Specimen: CD8+ T cells from cultured PBMCs, collected from culture after CMV antigen stimulation. The origin of the receptors is a human donor in good health (CMV status not recorded). Some clones in this sample may be carry-over from other donors' samples.

The sample holds a few counts of this clonotype. J is TRBJ1-1 and V is TRBV20-1, with TRBD1 matching over 8 bases. V trimming: 7 bases; J trimming: 11 bases; junction bases outside the gene matches: 6. CDR1 is DFQATT and CDR2 is SNEGSKA in the germline V gene (reference sequence). CDR3 length: 10 amino acids. As DNA, the CDR3 is TGCAGTGGGACGACAGGGGATGCTTTCTTT. This codes for CSGTTGDAFF.

The rearrangement joins TRBV6-6 to TRBJ2-7, with no clear D. The CDR3 is 12 residues long. Trimming removed 6 bases at V and 6 bases at J, with 12 bases between. CDR1 and CDR2 (germline): MNHNY, SVGAGI (reference sequence). The CDR3 region is CASSPNMVEQYF. CDR3 coding DNA: TGTGCCAGCAGCCCAAACATGGTCGAGCAGTACTTC.

This clonotype was observed once. This chain uses TRBV12-3 or TRBV12-4 with TRBJ2-7; D might be TRBD1 (6 bases). The CDR3 covers 14 residues. V lost 3 bases and J 6 bases, leaving 15 bases between the germline ends. CDR3 DNA: TGTGCCAGCAGTTTTGGGCAGGGGTATATCGAGCAGTACTTC. It yields the protein CASSFGQGYIEQYF.

A few counts support this clonotype. The V and J genes are TRBV7-8 and TRBJ1-5; D may be TRBD1 (5 bases). Germline V gene sequence: CDR1 SGHVS, CDR2 FQNEAQ. This CDR3 region has 16 residues. V dropped 3 bases and J dropped 4 bases, with 16 bases sitting between them. CDR3 region: CASSLVPRGLNQPQHF. The CDR3 nucleotides read TGTGCCAGCAGCTTGGTACCGAGGGGTTTGAATCAGCCCCAGCATTTT.

This clonotype has at least ten counts. The V and J genes are TRBV12-3 or TRBV12-4 and TRBJ2-1; 7 bases match TRBD1. V lost 3 bases to trimming and J lost 8 bases; unmatched junction nucleotides: 10. CDR3 length: 15 amino acids. The CDR3 spells CASSFTAGGIYEQFF. In nucleotides, the CDR3 is TGTGCCAGCAGTTTTACGGCAGGGGGAATCTATGAGCAGTTCTTC.

This clonotype occurred a few times. The V call is TRBV4-3, the J call TRBJ2-2, with 8 bases that match TRBD2. The J segment lost 6 bases and the V segment lost 4 bases, leaving 13 bases of the junction unmatched. The CDR3 length is 17 residues. Germline-derived CDR1 and CDR2 are LGHNA and YSLEER. The CDR3 DNA is TGCGCCAGCAGCCCGAGAGGGGGGACTAGGCAGGCCGGGGAGCTGTTTTTT. Translating gives CASSPRGGTRQAGELFF.

The rearrangement links TRBV4-1 to TRBJ1-5; 10 nucleotides match TRBD1. Looked up from germline, CDR1 is MGHRA and CDR2 is YSYEKL. J gave up 7 bases and V 3 bases, and 6 bases lay outside the gene matches. The CDR3 spans 15 residues. In nucleotides, the CDR3 is TGCGCCAGCAGCCAGGGCGGACAGGGGGTCCAGCCCCAGCATTTT. It is translated as CASSQGGQGVQPQHF.

This clonotype was seen only a few times. V is TRBV7-2 and J is TRBJ2-1; D possibly uses TRBD1 or TRBD2 (5 bases each). The germline CDR1 and CDR2 sequences are SGHTA and FQGNSA. The CDR3 loop spans 13 amino acids. V was shortened by 10 bases and J by 0 bases, with 10 bases between the two germline ends. The CDR3, as DNA: TGTGCCATCCGGGACCTCTCCTACAATGAGCAGTTCTTC. This sequence encodes CAIRDLSYNEQFF. Filled out from reference TRBV7-2 and TRBJ2-1, the complete variable domain reads GAGVSQSPSNKVTEKGKDVELRCDPISGHTALYWYRQSLGQGLEFLIYFQGNSAPDKSGLPSDRFSAERTGGSVSTLTIQRTQQEDSAVYLCAIRDLSYNEQFFGPGTRLTVL.

The chain employs TRBV6-2 or TRBV6-3 and TRBJ2-2; D uncertain. The CDR3 covers 14 residues. V was pared by 0 bases and J by 6 bases, with 8 bases between. Germline values: CDR1 MNHEY, CDR2 SVGEGT. The CDR3 loop reads CASSYSQTAGELFF. The CDR3 DNA sequence: TGTGCCAGCAGTTACTCTCAGACGGCCGGGGAGCTGTTTTTT.

With respect to this clonotype: At one boundary the junction diverges from the germline segment, which might be a read error. V gene TRBV11-2 combines with J gene TRBJ2-1; D possibly corresponds to TRBD1 (7 bases). The CDR3 is 14 residues long. Looked up from germline, CDR1 is SGHAT and CDR2 is FQNNGV. DNA of the CDR3: TGTGCCAGCAGCTTAGGGGTCAGGGGGGTCTCTTTAGTCTTC. Protein product: CASSLGVRGVSLVF.

This clonotype was counted only a few times. The chain employs TRBV6-5 and TRBJ1-2; 12 bases line up with TRBD1. Germline CDR1 is MNHEY and CDR2 is SVGAGI. Trimming at V came to 2 bases and at J to 7 bases, leaving 8 bases not matched to a gene. The CDR3 is made up of 16 amino acids. The CDR3 loop reads CASSYEGTGGSVGYTF. CDR3 coding DNA: TGTGCCAGCAGTTACGAGGGGACAGGGGGCAGCGTTGGCTACACCTTC.

This sequence joins TRBV19 and TRBJ1-1, with 8 positions matching TRBD1. The CDR3 length is 16 residues. With 3 bases clipped from V and 4 bases from J, the junction kept 10 bases outside the gene matches. Germline V lookup: CDR1 LNHDA, CDR2 SQIVND (reference sequence). The CDR3 reads CASSILGQGLGTEAFF. CDR3 sequence (DNA): TGTGCCAGTAGTATCCTAGGACAGGGTTTAGGCACTGAAGCTTTCTTT.

The chain links TRBV5-4 to TRBJ1-2; D unclear. The CDR3 runs to 14 residues. V was clipped by 0 bases and J by 0 bases, with 6 bases between them. Germline V gene sequence: CDR1 SGHNT, CDR2 YYREEE (reference sequence). For the CDR3, the DNA is TGTGCCAGCAGCTTGGACACCGCTAACTATGGCTACACCTTC. Protein: CASSLDTANYGYTF.

This clonotype has a count of ten or more. The chain uses TRBV7-2 and TRBJ2-7; 7 bases are shared with TRBD1. The CDR3 length is 15 residues. Germline V gene data show CDR1 as SGHTA and CDR2 as FQGNSA. V shed 2 bases, J shed 2 bases, and the junction held 6 bases outside the gene matches. The CDR3 bases are TGTGCCAGCAGCTTAAACAGGGGCTTTACCTACGAGCAGTACTTC. It is translated as CASSLNRGFTYEQYF.

J is TRBJ2-1 and V is TRBV15; 7 nucleotides align to TRBD2. The junction had 12 bases not matched to a gene; V was cut back by 0 bases and J by 4 bases. CDR1 and CDR2 from the germline V gene are LNHNV and YYDKDF (reference sequence). The CDR3 loop spans 18 amino acids. DNA for the CDR3: TGTGCCACCAGCAGAGAGTTCGGAGGGAGGGCTTGGTACAATGAGCAGTTCTTC. Residues: CATSREFGGRAWYNEQFF.

This clonotype occurred many times. The CDR3 region is CASSSSGQGSIQYF. As DNA, the CDR3 is TGTGCCAGCAGTTCAAGTGGGCAGGGAAGCATTCAGTACTTC. V gene TRBV7-2 combines with J gene TRBJ2-4, with a possible D match to TRBD1 (5 bases). The V and J ends lost 6 bases and 9 bases respectively, with 18 bases between them. This CDR3 spans 14 amino acids. Looked up from germline, CDR1 is SGHTA and CDR2 is FQGNSA.

This rearrangement joins TRBV6-2 or TRBV6-3 to TRBJ2-1; maybe TRBD2 (5 bases). The CDR3 extends over 15 amino acids. The germline gives CDR1 MNHEY, CDR2 SVGEGT. Deletions cut 0 bases from V and 6 bases from J, with 12 bases between. In DNA, the CDR3 is TGTGCCAGCAGTTACTCGGGAGAGGCCTTCAATGAGCAGTTCTTC. Translating gives CASSYSGEAFNEQFF.

The rearrangement uses TRBV4-2 and TRBJ1-3; D remains unclear. The ends were cut back, 0 bases at V and 0 bases at J, with 12 bases in the middle. Germline V gives CDR1 LGHNA, CDR2 YNFKEQ. This CDR3 region has 17 residues. DNA of the CDR3: TGTGCCAGCAGCCAAGAGTCGGACTCGAGCTCTGGAAACACCATATATTTT. This codes for CASSQESDSSSGNTIYF.

The sample holds a few counts of this clonotype. The V gene is TRBV9, the J gene TRBJ1-2; no clear D gene. Deletions cut 3 bases from V and 8 bases from J, with 11 bases between. This CDR3 has 12 residues. Germline loops: CDR1 SGDLS, CDR2 YYNGEE. The CDR3 nucleotides read TGTGCCAGCAGCGCACGGGCAAACGGCTACACCTTC. Translation gives CASSARANGYTF.

This clonotype was counted between two and nine times. The chain has TRBV7-2 and TRBJ1-4, with 9 bases matching TRBD1. The germline gives CDR1 SGHTA, CDR2 FQGNSA. J was trimmed by 7 bases and V by 6 bases; bases with no gene match: 18. The CDR3 runs to 18 residues. The CDR3 DNA follows: TGTGCCAGCAGTCGGGACAGGGTTGAAGCTCGAAGTCGTGAAAAACTGTTTTTT. Translated, it gives CASSRDRVEARSREKLFF.

The chain employs TRBV30 and TRBJ1-3; D is possibly TRBD1 (5 bases). CDR1 is GTSNPN, CDR2 SVGIG, per germline (reference sequence). The V end lost 5 bases, the J end lost 0 bases, and 14 bases lay between the germline ends. The CDR3 consists of 15 residues. CDR3 sequence reads: CAWVPGPHSGNTIYF. In nucleotides, the CDR3 is TGTGCCTGGGTTCCGGGGCCCCACTCTGGAAACACCATATATTTT.